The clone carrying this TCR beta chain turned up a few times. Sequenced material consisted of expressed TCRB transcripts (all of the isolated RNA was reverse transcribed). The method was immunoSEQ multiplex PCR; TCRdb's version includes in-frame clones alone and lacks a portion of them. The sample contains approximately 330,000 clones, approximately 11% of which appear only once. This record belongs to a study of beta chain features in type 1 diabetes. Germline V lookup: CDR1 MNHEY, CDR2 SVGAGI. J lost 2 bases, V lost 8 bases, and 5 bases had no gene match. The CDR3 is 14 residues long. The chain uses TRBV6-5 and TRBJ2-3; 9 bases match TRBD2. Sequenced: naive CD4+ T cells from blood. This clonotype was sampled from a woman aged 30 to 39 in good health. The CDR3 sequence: CASQLAGHTDTQYF. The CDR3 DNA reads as TGTGCCAGCCAGCTAGCGGGGCACACAGATACGCAGTATTTT.